The 24 T cell receptor beta chains listed next were all sequenced from one sample in a study of T cell responses to AZD1222 COVID-19 vaccine. Clones were sequenced by immunoSEQ multiplex PCR, and TCRdb holds only the in-frame ones, with some missing. This table holds about 83,000 clones, over 75% found once. Source: peripheral blood, taken on day 0 of MenACWY control vaccination. The receptor set was obtained from an adult in good health.

The chain is built from TRBV28 and TRBJ2-4, with 7 bases matching TRBD1. V shed 5 bases and J 1 base; nucleotides not matched to a gene: 8. Germline values: CDR1 MDHEN, CDR2 SYDVKM. The CDR3 consists of 16 residues. The CDR3 is CASSIQGLKAKNIQYF. For the CDR3, the DNA is TGTGCCAGCAGTATACAGGGGTTGAAGGCCAAAAACATTCAGTACTTC.

Details on this clone: A read error may produce the germline difference seen at one junction end. The rearrangement uses TRBV24-1 and TRBJ1-1; no clear D. Per germline, CDR1 KGHDR and CDR2 SFDVKD. The CDR3 loop spans 13 amino acids. The CDR3 region is CATRWADTSEAFF. The CDR3, as DNA: TGTGCCACCAGGTGGGCAGATACATCTGAGGCTTTCTTT.

The rearrangement links TRBV28 to TRBJ2-7; 10 nucleotides line up with TRBD1. Unmatched junction bases numbered 10, after V lost 6 bases and J lost 5 bases. CDR3 length equals 15 residues. Germline CDR1 is MDHEN and CDR2 is SYDVKM. Here the CDR3 reads CASRLPGQGIHEQYF. The DNA of the CDR3 is TGTGCCAGCAGGCTACCGGGACAGGGGATCCACGAGCAGTACTTC.

The V and J genes are TRBV6-1 and TRBJ2-1, with TRBD1 as a possible D gene (5 bases). V was clipped by 3 bases and J by 7 bases, with 19 bases between them. This CDR3 region has 16 residues. CDR1 is MNHNS and CDR2 is SASEGT in the germline V gene. CDR3 nucleotide sequence: TGTGCCAGCAGTGACGCCTGGCAGGGCAATGGGAATGAGCAGTTCTTC. Amino acid sequence: CASSDAWQGNGNEQFF.

The chain carries TRBV2 and TRBJ2-1; D is perhaps TRBD2 (6 bases). The CDR3 is 16 residues long. Germline-derived CDR1 and CDR2 are SNHLY and FYNNEI. V lost 10 bases to trimming and J lost 4 bases, with 23 bases between them. The CDR3 reads CAILWDSSGYYNEQFF. In DNA, the CDR3 is TGTGCCATCCTCTGGGACTCCAGTGGGTATTACAATGAGCAGTTCTTC.

This chain joins TRBV28 and TRBJ1-2; D perhaps matches TRBD1 (5 bases). This CDR3 is 12 amino acids long. Germline V lookup: CDR1 MDHEN, CDR2 SYDVKM. Trimming stripped 3 bases from V and 6 bases from J, with 8 bases between. CDR3 region: CASSLIQDGYTF. The DNA for the CDR3 is TGTGCCAGCAGTTTGATACAGGATGGCTACACCTTC.

The chain joins TRBV20-1 to TRBJ1-2; D is possibly TRBD1 (6 bases). The germline V gene encodes CDR1 DFQATT and CDR2 SNEGSKA (reference sequence). This CDR3 spans 11 amino acids. The germline V and J ends were trimmed by 4 bases and 7 bases, with 10 bases remaining between them. CDR3 residues: CSANRVSGYTF. In DNA, the CDR3 is TGCAGTGCTAACAGGGTATCTGGCTACACCTTC.

The table lists this clone with a count of one. The chain has TRBV7-9 and TRBJ2-7; D is perhaps TRBD1 (6 bases). Trimming pared 5 bases from V and 0 bases from J, leaving 14 bases between. The CDR3 extends over 15 amino acids. The germline gives CDR1 SEHNR, CDR2 FQNEAQ (reference sequence). CDR3 nucleotide sequence: TGTGCCAGCAGCCCTGGACAGTTTAGCTCCTACGAGCAGTACTTC. Its protein product is CASSPGQFSSYEQYF.

V and J are TRBV30 and TRBJ1-1; D remains unclear. The CDR3 sequence is 13 residues long. CDR1 is GTSNPN and CDR2 is SVGIG in the germline V gene (reference sequence). The V and J ends lost 4 bases and 2 bases respectively, with 11 bases between them. CDR3 in amino acids: CAWMARSNTEAFF. The CDR3 DNA follows: TGTGCCTGGATGGCCCGGAGTAACACTGAAGCTTTCTTT.

The genes are TRBV19 and TRBJ1-4; D call uncertain. This CDR3 spans 13 amino acids. Deletions cut 1 base from V and 8 bases from J, with 8 bases between. Germline V gives CDR1 LNHDA, CDR2 SQIVND (reference sequence). The CDR3 nucleotides read TGTGCCAGTAGTATAGTTACAGCCGAAAAACTGTTTTTT. Its translation is CASSIVTAEKLFF.

This chain connects TRBV10-3 to TRBJ2-1, with D possibly TRBD2 on 6 matching bases. The ends were cut back, 7 bases at V and 0 bases at J, with 10 bases in the middle. CDR1 is ENHRY and CDR2 is SYGVKD in the germline V gene. This CDR3 is 14 amino acids long. CDR3 DNA sequence: TGTGCCATCAAACGGGACTCCTCCTACAATGAGCAGTTCTTC. Translation gives CAIKRDSSYNEQFF.

The chain couples TRBV4-3 to TRBJ1-1; unclear D gene. Between the trimmed V and J ends, which lost 1 base and 2 bases, there was a span of 11 bases. The length of the CDR3 is 15 residues. The germline gives CDR1 LGHNA, CDR2 YSLEER. This CDR3 reads CASSQADLRNTEAFF. The CDR3 coding sequence is TGCGCCAGCAGCCAAGCCGACCTGAGAAACACTGAAGCTTTCTTT.

The rearrangement links TRBV5-6 to TRBJ2-5, with D perhaps TRBD1 (6 bases). The germline V gene encodes CDR1 SGHDT and CDR2 YYEEEE. V was clipped by 3 bases and J by 4 bases, with 13 bases between them. This CDR3 has 14 residues. CDR3 nucleotides: TGTGCCAGCAGCTCTGGACAGTTGACAGAGACCCAGTACTTC. It encodes CASSSGQLTETQYF.

This rearrangement joins TRBV10-2 to TRBJ1-3; a weak D match, TRBD1 (5 bases). Germline assignment: CDR1 WSHSY and CDR2 SAAADI. This CDR3 region has 12 residues. V lost 9 bases to trimming and J lost 1 base, with 7 bases between them. CDR3 coding DNA: TGCGCCAGTCGACAGTCTGGAAACACCATATATTTT. Protein: CASRQSGNTIYF.

A word on this clone: One junction end disagrees with the germline gene, perhaps due to a read error. The chain links TRBV5-1 to TRBJ1-4; possible D gene TRBD1, 5 bases. The germline V gene encodes CDR1 SGHRS and CDR2 YFSETQ. This CDR3 spans 17 amino acids. The CDR3 region has the DNA TGCGCCAGAAGCTGGGGGGAAGGAAGAACAACTAATGAAAAACTGTTTTTT. Translated: CARSWGEGRTTNEKLFF.

The chain employs TRBV7-9 and TRBJ2-2, with 13 bases lining up with TRBD2. In germline, CDR1 is SEHNR, CDR2 FQNEAQ (reference sequence). V shed 5 bases and J 5 bases; nucleotides not matched to a gene: 8. This CDR3 contains 17 residues. CDR3 nucleotides: TGTGCCAGCAGCAAATTGGGACTAGCGGGACTAACCGGGGAGCTGTTTTTT. As protein: CASSKLGLAGLTGELFF.

The V call is TRBV18, the J call TRBJ1-1; D may be TRBD1 (5 bases). Per the germline V gene, CDR1 is KGHSH and CDR2 is LQKENI. The length of the CDR3 is 15 residues. Trimming pared 3 bases from V and 3 bases from J, leaving 14 bases between. This chain's CDR3 is CASSPRDASDTEAFF. Written as DNA, the CDR3 is TGTGCCAGCTCACCCCGGGACGCCTCCGACACTGAAGCTTTCTTT.

The rearrangement uses TRBV3-1 (or the pseudogene TRBV3-2) and TRBJ2-7, with unresolved D. Germline CDR1 is LGHDT and CDR2 is YNNKEL (reference sequence). V lost 6 bases and J 0 bases, leaving 15 bases between the germline ends. CDR3 size: 15 residues. The CDR3 protein is CASSHSRRSSYEQYF. Written as DNA, the CDR3 is TGTGCCAGCAGTCACTCCCGACGGAGCTCCTACGAGCAGTACTTC.

This clone was detected once. V and J are TRBV28 and TRBJ1-1, with 11 positions matching TRBD1. The germline V gene has CDR1 MDHEN and CDR2 SYDVKM. V dropped 3 bases and J dropped 0; count of bases not matched to a gene: 3. The CDR3 covers 16 residues. The CDR3 loop reads CASSFRDRGMNTEAFF. The CDR3 coding sequence is TGTGCCAGCAGTTTCCGGGACAGGGGGATGAACACTGAAGCTTTCTTT.

The rearrangement links TRBV5-1 to TRBJ1-5; D is undetermined. Looked up from germline, CDR1 is SGHRS and CDR2 is YFSETQ. This CDR3 has 14 residues. V was cut by 0 bases and J by 2 bases, with 6 bases left in between. CDR3 DNA sequence: TGCGCCAGCAGCTTGGCGGCAGGCAATCAGCCCCAGCATTTT. Translating gives CASSLAAGNQPQHF.

CDR3 residues: CASSIVPGNQPQHF. As DNA, the CDR3 is TGTGCCAGTAGTATAGTTCCAGGGAATCAGCCCCAGCATTTT. This chain uses TRBV19 with TRBJ1-5; perhaps TRBD1 as D (5 bases). The length of the CDR3 is 14 residues. The germline V gene has CDR1 LNHDA and CDR2 SQIVND (reference sequence). V was clipped by 1 base and J by 4 bases, with 8 bases between them.

Remarks on this clone: This sample also contains other DNA sequences that code for the same CDR3. The chain joins TRBV18 to TRBJ2-7; TRBD2 is a possible D gene (6 bases). V was cut by 3 bases and J by 5 bases, with 11 bases left in between. Per the germline V gene, CDR1 is KGHSH and CDR2 is LQKENI. The CDR3 totals 13 residues. The CDR3 DNA sequence: TGTGCCAGCTCACCCCCCGGGGGTAACGAGCAGTACTTC. Translated, it gives CASSPPGGNEQYF.

This chain joins TRBV5-6 and TRBJ1-2; D ambiguous. The CDR3 is made up of 12 amino acids. Germline values: CDR1 SGHDT, CDR2 YYEEEE. V was trimmed by 2 bases and J by 5 bases, leaving 7 bases between them. The CDR3 is CASSLNGYGYTF. CDR3 nucleotide sequence: TGTGCCAGCAGCTTAAACGGATATGGCTACACCTTC.

The chain joins TRBV4-3 to TRBJ2-7; 10 nucleotides agree with TRBD2. The CDR3 has 14 residues. V dropped 4 bases and J dropped 9; count of bases not matched to a gene: 9. The germline V gene encodes CDR1 LGHNA and CDR2 YSLEER. The CDR3 nucleotides are TGCGCCAGCAGCCTAATAGCGGGAGGAGGGGGGCAGTACTTC. Protein: CASSLIAGGGGQYF.